These 25 T cell receptor beta chains were all obtained from the same sample, sequenced in a study of neoadjuvant anti-PD-1 for oral cavity cancer. The assay was immunoSEQ multiplex PCR, and TCRdb's table has in-frame clones only and misses some. The sample lists about 10,000 clones, under 75% occurring once. Noted time point: after neoadjuvant nivolumab, at surgical resection. The sequencing here drew on PBMCs, taken after nivolumab (anti-PD-1) treatment. The receptors were gathered from a person aged 40 to 85 with oral cavity squamous cell carcinoma.

The chain joins TRBV10-3 to TRBJ2-2; D might be TRBD1 (6 bases). Germline V CDR1 and CDR2: ENHRY, SYGVKD. The CDR3 is made up of 17 amino acids. Trimming removed 3 bases at V and 5 bases at J, with 19 bases between. CDR3 protein: CAISDPLLGARTGELFF. Here the CDR3 DNA reads TGTGCCATCAGTGACCCGTTACTGGGGGCTAGGACCGGGGAGCTGTTTTTT.

V is TRBV4-1 and J is TRBJ2-1; the D gene is possibly TRBD1 (5 bases). Germline V gene data show CDR1 as MGHRA and CDR2 as YSYEKL. This CDR3 comprises 14 residues. Deletions cut 4 bases from V and 7 bases from J, with 14 bases between. The CDR3 DNA reads TGCGCCAGCAGCCTCCAGGGAAAGATAAATGAGCAGTTCTTC. Protein: CASSLQGKINEQFF.

The rearrangement uses TRBV7-6 and TRBJ2-1; 10 bases agree with TRBD1. J was trimmed by 8 bases and V by 4 bases; bases with no gene match: 11. Germline CDR1 is SGHVS and CDR2 is FNYEAQ. CDR3 length: 16 amino acids. The CDR3 reads CASSSSWDRGGDEQFF. The DNA for the CDR3 is TGTGCCAGCAGCTCCAGCTGGGACAGGGGAGGCGATGAGCAGTTCTTC.

The chain carries TRBV29-1 and TRBJ1-2; 9 positions match TRBD1. CDR3 length equals 13 residues. After removal of 4 bases from V and 8 bases from J, the junction contained 8 bases not matched to a gene. Germline V gene lookup returns CDR1 SQVTM and CDR2 ANQGSEA. CDR3 DNA sequence: TGCAGCGTTGGAAGAGACAGGGGGAAAGGCTACACCTTC. Its translation: CSVGRDRGKGYTF.

CDR3: CASSPGLAGVVSNTGELFF. The CDR3 coding sequence is TGTGCCAGCAGCCCTGGACTAGCGGGAGTAGTATCAAACACCGGGGAGCTGTTTTTT. The chain employs TRBV9 and TRBJ2-2; 13 bases agree with TRBD2. Trimming at V came to 4 bases and at J to 2 bases, leaving 11 bases not matched to a gene. The CDR3 sequence is 19 residues long. Germline lookup yields CDR1 SGDLS and CDR2 YYNGEE. The whole variable domain, filled in from reference TRBV9 and TRBJ2-2, reads DSGVTQTPKHLITATGQRVTLRCSPRSGDLSVYWYQQSLDQGLQFLIQYYNGEERAKGNILERFSAQQFPDLHSELNLSSLELGDSALYFCASSPGLAGVVSNTGELFFGEGSRLTVL.

The genes are TRBV5-4 and TRBJ1-2, with 9 bases aligning to TRBD1. The CDR3 has 13 residues. Trimming at V came to 3 bases and at J to 4 bases, leaving 1 base not matched to a gene. Germline values: CDR1 SGHNT, CDR2 YYREEE (reference sequence). CDR3 sequence reads: CASSWTGVYGYTF. CDR3 in DNA: TGTGCCAGCAGCTGGACAGGGGTCTATGGCTACACCTTC. The variable domain in full, with the rest retrieved from reference TRBV5-4 and TRBJ1-2, is ETGVTQSPTHLIKTRGQQVTLRCSSQSGHNTVSWYQQALGQGPQFIFQYYREEENGRGNFPPRFSGLQFPNYSSELNVNALELDDSALYLCASSWTGVYGYTFGSGTRLTVV.

This clone was seen only a few times. CDR3 nucleotide sequence: TGTGCCAGCAGCTTAGCGGGGGGACGGGGAAATTCACCCCTCCACTTT. Protein product: CASSLAGGRGNSPLHF. The V call is TRBV13, the J call TRBJ1-6; D perhaps matches TRBD1 (5 bases). The germline V gene has CDR1 PRHDT and CDR2 FYEKMQ (reference sequence). Trimming cost V 1 base and J 7 bases, with 14 bases left between them. The length of the CDR3 is 16 residues.

This clone was detected only once. The chain carries TRBV2 and TRBJ2-1; the match to TRBD2 covers 12 bases. CDR1 is SNHLY, CDR2 FYNNEI, per germline. Unmatched junction bases numbered 4, after V lost 3 bases and J lost 7 bases. This CDR3 has 15 residues. CDR3 sequence reads: CASSDLAGGLNEQFF. The CDR3 nucleotides read TGTGCCAGCAGTGACCTAGCGGGAGGGTTGAATGAGCAGTTCTTC. Combining the CDR3 with reference TRBV2 and TRBJ2-1 gives the whole variable domain EPEVTQTPSHQVTQMGQEVILRCVPISNHLYFYWYRQILGQKVEFLVSFYNNEISEKSEIFDDQFSVERPDGSNFTLKIRSTKLEDSAMYFCASSDLAGGLNEQFFGPGTRLTVL.

This clone was counted between two and nine times. The genes are TRBV7-9 and TRBJ1-4; the match to TRBD1 covers 7 bases. CDR3 length: 16 residues. The V segment lost 2 bases and the J segment 5 bases; nucleotides outside the gene matches: 8. Germline lookup yields CDR1 SEHNR and CDR2 FQNEAQ (reference sequence). CDR3 in amino acids: CASSLYSAGGNEKLFF. CDR3 DNA: TGTGCCAGCAGCTTATATTCTGCAGGGGGGAATGAAAAACTGTTTTTT.

This clone was seen only a few times. J is TRBJ1-5 and V is TRBV2, with D possibly TRBD1 on 6 matching bases. This CDR3 contains 15 residues. Germline CDR1 SNHLY, CDR2 FYNNEI. V gave up 3 bases and J gave up 1 base, with 10 bases separating them. CDR3 amino acids: CASSEGTGSNQPQHF. CDR3 DNA: TGTGCCAGCAGTGAGGGCACAGGGAGCAATCAGCCCCAGCATTTT.

This chain links TRBV4-1 with TRBJ1-2; TRBD1 agrees at 7 bases. CDR1 MGHRA and CDR2 YSYEKL come from the germline V gene. This CDR3 contains 15 residues. V trimming: 2 bases; J trimming: 6 bases; junction bases outside the gene matches: 9. Here the CDR3 DNA reads TGCGCCAGCAGCCAACCTTCCGGGACAGAGAATGGCTACACCTTC. Translating gives CASSQPSGTENGYTF.

This clone came up a few times. The V and J genes are TRBV7-2 and TRBJ1-6; D unresolved. The CDR3 runs 15 residues. Germline V gives CDR1 SGHTA, CDR2 FQGNSA. V was trimmed by 3 bases and J by 5 bases, leaving 11 bases between them. CDR3 residues: CASSFQDLNNSPLHF. Here the CDR3 DNA reads TGTGCCAGCAGCTTTCAGGATCTGAATAATTCACCCCTCCACTTT.

This clone showed up just a few times. The J gene is TRBJ1-6, the V gene TRBV7-9, with 7 positions matching TRBD1. From germline, CDR1 is SEHNR and CDR2 FQNEAQ (reference sequence). The CDR3 sequence is 15 residues long. After removal of 5 bases from V and 10 bases from J, the junction contained 11 bases not matched to a gene. CDR3 loop: CASSPAGGSGSPLHF. The DNA for the CDR3 is TGTGCCAGCAGCCCAGCAGGGGGAAGCGGCTCACCCCTCCACTTT.

The gene calls are TRBV5-1 and TRBJ1-6; the D gene is possibly TRBD1 (5 bases). Trimming left V 5 bases short and J 8 bases short, with 14 bases between. This CDR3 has 14 residues. The germline gives CDR1 SGHRS, CDR2 YFSETQ. CDR3 amino acids: CASSNGGFDSPLHF. The CDR3 nucleotides read TGCGCCAGCAGTAACGGGGGTTTCGATTCACCCCTCCACTTT. The complete variable domain, with remaining parts taken from reference TRBV5-1 and TRBJ1-6, reads KAGVTQTPRYLIKTRGQQVTLSCSPISGHRSVSWYQQTPGQGLQFLFEYFSETQRNKGNFPGRFSGRQFSNSRSEMNVSTLELGDSALYLCASSNGGFDSPLHFGNGTRLTVT.

J is TRBJ2-5 and V is TRBV27, with D perhaps matching TRBD1 or TRBD2 (5 bases each). This CDR3 comprises 15 residues. The V gene's germline CDR1 is MNHEY and CDR2 SMNVEV (reference sequence). Trimming left V 4 bases short and J 3 bases short, with 15 bases between. The DNA of the CDR3 is TGTGCCAGCAGTTCCCGTTTGAGGGGAGAAGAGACCCAGTACTTC. Amino acids: CASSSRLRGEETQYF.

The rearrangement uses TRBV11-3 and TRBJ1-1, with 8 bases aligning to TRBD1. Germline assignment: CDR1 SGHNT and CDR2 YENEEA. This CDR3 is built from 17 residues. Germline trimming cut 7 bases from V and 0 bases from J; bases unmatched to any gene: 13. CDR3 amino acids: CASICTGGRVMNTEAFF. The CDR3 coding sequence is TGTGCCAGCATTTGTACAGGGGGACGGGTCATGAACACTGAAGCTTTCTTT.

The rearrangement links TRBV9 to TRBJ1-3, with D unresolved. The V gene's germline CDR1 is SGDLS and CDR2 YYNGEE. V was cut by 4 bases and J by 0 bases, with 8 bases left in between. The CDR3 consists of 14 residues. The CDR3 sequence is CASSNRGSGNTIYF. CDR3 nucleotide sequence: TGTGCCAGCAGCAACCGGGGCTCTGGAAACACCATATATTTT.

The genes are TRBV5-6 and TRBJ1-6; possibly TRBD1 for D (5 bases). Trimming removed 0 bases at V and 11 bases at J, with 15 bases between. Germline lookup yields CDR1 SGHDT and CDR2 YYEEEE. This CDR3 is 15 amino acids long. CDR3 amino acids: CASSLARQGSTPLHF. As DNA, the CDR3 is TGTGCCAGCAGCTTGGCCCGGCAGGGTAGCACACCCCTCCACTTT. The full variable domain, with the rest looked up from reference TRBV5-6 and TRBJ1-6, is DAGVTQSPTHLIKTRGQQVTLRCSPKSGHDTVSWYQQALGQGPQFIFQYYEEEERQRGNFPDRFSGHQFPNYSSELNVNALLLGDSALYLCASSLARQGSTPLHFGNGTRLTVT.

This chain uses TRBV5-1 with TRBJ2-7; TRBD1 matches 7 bases. The CDR3 totals 16 residues. V dropped 4 bases and J dropped 5; count of bases not matched to a gene: 15. The germline V gene has CDR1 SGHRS and CDR2 YFSETQ. CDR3 nucleotide sequence: TGCGCCAGCAGCCGGTCTACTTCCGGGACAGAGCACGAGCAGTACTTC. Residues: CASSRSTSGTEHEQYF.

CDR3 region: CASSPRLGVDTQYF. CDR3 coding DNA: TGTGCCAGCAGCCCGCGACTGGGTGTAGATACGCAGTATTTT. This rearrangement joins TRBV9 to TRBJ2-3; unclear D gene. Germline V lookup: CDR1 SGDLS, CDR2 YYNGEE. Trimming removed 4 bases at V and 5 bases at J, with 14 bases between. This CDR3 spans 14 amino acids. Variable domain in full (rest from reference TRBV9 and TRBJ2-3): DSGVTQTPKHLITATGQRVTLRCSPRSGDLSVYWYQQSLDQGLQFLIQYYNGEERAKGNILERFSAQQFPDLHSELNLSSLELGDSALYFCASSPRLGVDTQYFGPGTRLTVL.

The table lists this clone with a few counts. The chain has TRBV10-3 and TRBJ1-2, with D possibly matching TRBD1 (5 bases). The CDR3 has 15 amino acids. Germline V lookup: CDR1 ENHRY, CDR2 SYGVKD. V was trimmed by 6 bases and J by 6 bases, leaving 20 bases between them. CDR3 sequence: CAISLRDGHLHGYTF. DNA for the CDR3: TGTGCCATCAGCCTCCGGGACGGACACCTCCATGGCTACACCTTC.

CDR3 protein: CASTGTGGLGNYGYTF. CDR3 coding DNA: TGTGCCAGTACCGGGACAGGGGGCTTGGGAAACTATGGCTACACCTTC. The chain carries TRBV19 and TRBJ1-2; TRBD1 matches 12 bases. Looked up from germline, CDR1 is LNHDA and CDR2 is SQIVND (reference sequence). J was trimmed by 2 bases and V by 7 bases; bases with no gene match: 8. The CDR3 covers 16 residues.

The rearrangement links TRBV5-1 to TRBJ1-1, with a possible D match to TRBD1 (5 bases). The germline V gene encodes CDR1 SGHRS and CDR2 YFSETQ. The CDR3 spans 16 residues. Trimming removed 4 bases from V and 1 base from J, with 17 bases in between. CDR3 sequence: CASSLIPGATNTEAFF. The CDR3 coding sequence is TGCGCCAGCAGCCTAATTCCCGGGGCAACGAACACTGAAGCTTTCTTT.

V and J are TRBV6-5 and TRBJ2-7; no firm D call. Trimming shortened V by 2 bases and J by 2 bases, and 13 bases separated the two germline ends. The germline V gene has CDR1 MNHEY and CDR2 SVGAGI. The CDR3 sequence is 15 residues long. The CDR3 DNA follows: TGTGCCAGCAGTTACGCGCAGCAAGGGCCCTACGAGCAGTACTTC. Its translation: CASSYAQQGPYEQYF.

The V call is TRBV5-6, the J call TRBJ2-7; weak D call: TRBD2 (5 bases). The CDR3 contains 12 residues. The germline CDR1 and CDR2 sequences are SGHDT and YYEEEE. V was pared by 0 bases and J by 6 bases, with 7 bases between. CDR3 sequence (DNA): TGTGCCAGCAGCTTGGTCCGGGGCGAGCAGTACTTC. This encodes CASSLVRGEQYF.